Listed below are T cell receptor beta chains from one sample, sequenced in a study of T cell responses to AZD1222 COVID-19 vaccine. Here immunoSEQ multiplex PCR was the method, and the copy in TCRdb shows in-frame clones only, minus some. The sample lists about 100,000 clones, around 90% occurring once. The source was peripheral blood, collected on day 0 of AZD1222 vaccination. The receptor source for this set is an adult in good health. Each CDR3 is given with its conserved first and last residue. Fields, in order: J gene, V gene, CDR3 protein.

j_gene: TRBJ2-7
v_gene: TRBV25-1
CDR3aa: CASSGQSGRIYEQYF

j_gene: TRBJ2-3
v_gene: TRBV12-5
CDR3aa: CASGLIGLAGGPTDTQYF

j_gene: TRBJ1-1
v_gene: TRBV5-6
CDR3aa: CASSLRRRTEAFF

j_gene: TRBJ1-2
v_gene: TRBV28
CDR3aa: CASSSGQVYGYTF

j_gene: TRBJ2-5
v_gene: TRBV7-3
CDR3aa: CASSTDRQETQYF

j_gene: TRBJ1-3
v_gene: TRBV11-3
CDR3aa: CASSYGGPGNTIYF

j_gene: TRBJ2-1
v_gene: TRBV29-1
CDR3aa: CSVDRTSGANEQFF

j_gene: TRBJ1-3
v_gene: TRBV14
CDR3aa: CASSQRSGGSGNTIYF

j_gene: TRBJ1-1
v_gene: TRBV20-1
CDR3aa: CSARTALEAFF

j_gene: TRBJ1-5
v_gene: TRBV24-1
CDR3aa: CAPAGEGNQPQHF

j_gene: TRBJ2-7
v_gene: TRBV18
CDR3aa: CASSPVSGIPYEQYF

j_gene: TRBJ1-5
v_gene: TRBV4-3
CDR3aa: CASSQDFSNQPQHF

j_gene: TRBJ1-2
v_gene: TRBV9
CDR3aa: CASSSTGGWNYGYTF

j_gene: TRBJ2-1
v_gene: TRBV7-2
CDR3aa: CASSVLAGPYNEQFF

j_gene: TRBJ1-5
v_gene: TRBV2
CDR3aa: CASSEGIQPQHF

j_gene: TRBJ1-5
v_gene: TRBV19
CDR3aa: CAGGVGQPQHF

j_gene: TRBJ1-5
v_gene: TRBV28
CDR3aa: CASRETGGRNQPQHF

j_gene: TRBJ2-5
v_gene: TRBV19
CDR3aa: CASSKRGQRGKETQYF

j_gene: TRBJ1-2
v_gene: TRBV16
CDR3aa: CASSQRGQGTRGYTF

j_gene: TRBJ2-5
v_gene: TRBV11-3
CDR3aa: CASSLSGPPGRGTQYF

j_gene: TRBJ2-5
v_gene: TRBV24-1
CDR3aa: CATSPSDDIQETQYF

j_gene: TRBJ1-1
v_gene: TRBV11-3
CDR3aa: CASSFRVRKNTEAFF

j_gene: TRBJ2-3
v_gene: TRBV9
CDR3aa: CASSTASGTDTQYF

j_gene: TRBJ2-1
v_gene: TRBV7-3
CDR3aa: CASSSTLATSDEQFF

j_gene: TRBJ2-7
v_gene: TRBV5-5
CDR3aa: CASSWMAGSSYEQYF

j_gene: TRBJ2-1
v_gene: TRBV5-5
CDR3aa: CASSLLSGWSSYNEQFF

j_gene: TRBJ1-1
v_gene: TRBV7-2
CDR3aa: CASSLYRVNTEAFF

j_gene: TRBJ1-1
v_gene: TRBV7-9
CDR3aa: CASSQGHSYTEAFF

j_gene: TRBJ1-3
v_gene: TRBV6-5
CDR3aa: CASMRQSSGNTIYF

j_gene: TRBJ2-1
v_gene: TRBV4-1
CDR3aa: CASSQDGDDYNEQFF

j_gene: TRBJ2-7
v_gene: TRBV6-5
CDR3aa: CASITLAGRYEQYF

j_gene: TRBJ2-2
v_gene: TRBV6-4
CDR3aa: CASSGTPTGELFF

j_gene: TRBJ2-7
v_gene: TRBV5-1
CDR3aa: CASSPPGLHYEQYF

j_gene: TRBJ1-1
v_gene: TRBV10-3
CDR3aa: CATQAGTGKGYRTEAFF

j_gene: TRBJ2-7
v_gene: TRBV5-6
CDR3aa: CASSRTGLRGSYEQYF

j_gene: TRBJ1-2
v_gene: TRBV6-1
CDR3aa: CASSEGGYGYTF

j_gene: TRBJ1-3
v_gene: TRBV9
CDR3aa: CASSLQGADTIYF

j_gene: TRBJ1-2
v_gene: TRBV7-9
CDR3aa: CASSLGPYGYTF

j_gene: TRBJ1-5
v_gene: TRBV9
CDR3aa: CASSSRGHSDPQHF

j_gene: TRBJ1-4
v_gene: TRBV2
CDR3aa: CASSLRLQGAGTNEKLFF

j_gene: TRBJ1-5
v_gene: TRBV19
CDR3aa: CASVPRGNSNQPQHF

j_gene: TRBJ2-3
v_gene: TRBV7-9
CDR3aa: CASSPAGLAGTTDTQYF

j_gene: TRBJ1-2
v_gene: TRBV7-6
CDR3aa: CASSLDHRAYGYTF

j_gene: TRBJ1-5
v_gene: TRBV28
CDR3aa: CASSFSPDSFSNQPQHF

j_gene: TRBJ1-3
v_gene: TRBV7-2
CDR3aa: CASSSYSGSGNTIYF

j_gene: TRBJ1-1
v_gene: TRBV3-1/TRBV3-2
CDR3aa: CASSQASRGTTEAFF

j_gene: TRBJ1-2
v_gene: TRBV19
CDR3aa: CASSIGASQYGYTF

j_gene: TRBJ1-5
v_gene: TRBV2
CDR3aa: CASSEGSGYPNQPQHF

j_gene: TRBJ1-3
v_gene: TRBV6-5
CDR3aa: CASSYGTGDSGNTIYF

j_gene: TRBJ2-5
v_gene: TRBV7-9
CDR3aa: CASSLVDRGHLETQYF

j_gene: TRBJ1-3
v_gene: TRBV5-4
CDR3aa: CASSLGSSGNTIYF

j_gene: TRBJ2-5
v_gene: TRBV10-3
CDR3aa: CAISENRAETQYF

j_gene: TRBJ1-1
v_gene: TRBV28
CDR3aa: CASCCSRHSTLNTEAFF

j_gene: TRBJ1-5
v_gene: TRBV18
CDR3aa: CASSPGQGQNQPQHF

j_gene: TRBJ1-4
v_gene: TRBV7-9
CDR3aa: CASSLQAVTNEKLFF